The clone carrying this T cell receptor (beta chain) was seen ten or more times. Antigen: not known. The CDR3 has 12 residues. With V trimmed by 6 bases and J by 4 bases, 3 bases remained unmatched. Germline assignment: CDR1 MDHEN and CDR2 SYDVKM. Unique molecular identifiers featured in how the TCRbeta library was prepared. TCRdb independently ran MiXCR on the PCR reads; one entry per CDR3 protein. The table includes roughly 98,000 distinct CDR3 sequences, roughly a sixth detected once. The data belong to a study of T-cell reconstitution after alpha-beta-depleted transplantation in children. Study-wide points: Elevated TCRbeta diversity at day 60 was traced, in some patients, to surviving recipient T cells and thymic progenitors. T-cell numbers and diversity one year post-transplant derived largely from freshly generated T cells. In patients about two months after transplant, alpha-beta T cells reportedly arose from several hundred expanded graft clones.

The source is a male patient under 10 years old who had a stem cell transplant for acute lymphoblastic leukemia, so the T cells may come from the graft donor. V and J are TRBV28 and TRBJ2-7; 7 bases are a match to TRBD1. Specimen: PBMCs, mostly from graft donor cells, collected 180 days after TCRalphabeta/CD19-depleted stem cell transplant. The CDR3 loop is CASSRQGYEQYF. The CDR3 DNA sequence: TGTGCCAGCAGCCGACAGGGTTACGAGCAGTACTTC.